This passage covers 7 T cell receptor beta chains from one sample sequenced in a study of Graves' ophthalmopathy and Graves' hyperthyroidism. Amplifying from RNA transcripts, the study obtained TCR beta CDR3 regions. Second-round multiplex PCR came after first-round RT-PCR with HTBI primers. TCRdb reprocessed the multiplex PCR reads with MiXCR, giving one entry per CDR3 protein. The profile shows roughly 230,000 distinct CDR3 sequences, 20% to 25% of them singletons. The sequencing sample was made of peripheral blood. The source of these receptors is a woman between 45 and 65 years old with Graves' ophthalmopathy.

This clonotype was observed a few times. V is TRBV7-8 and J is TRBJ1-1; D remains ambiguous. CDR3 length equals 14 residues. Germline V gene lookup returns CDR1 SGHVS and CDR2 FQNEAQ. V lost 1 base and J 1 base, leaving 7 bases between the germline ends. CDR3 sequence: CASSLEYGNTEAFF. The CDR3 bases are TGTGCCAGCAGCTTAGAATATGGGAACACTGAAGCTTTCTTT. Together with reference TRBV7-8 and TRBJ1-1, the CDR3 gives the full variable domain: GAGVSQSPRYKVAKRGQDVALRCDPISGHVSLFWYQQALGQGPEFLTYFQNEAQLDKSGLPSDRFFAERPEGSVSTLKIQRTQQEDSAVYLCASSLEYGNTEAFFGQGTRLTVV.

This clonotype is a singleton in its sample. The rearrangement joins TRBV18 to TRBJ2-7; maybe TRBD1 (6 bases). V was cut by 3 bases and J by 4 bases, with 19 bases left in between. Per the germline V gene, CDR1 is KGHSH and CDR2 is LQKENI. The CDR3 has 16 amino acids. The chain's CDR3 is CASSPDGQFWAYEQYF. CDR3 nucleotide sequence: TGTGCCAGCTCACCCGACGGACAGTTTTGGGCTTACGAGCAGTACTTC.

Note on this clonotype: The junction does not match germline at one end; this may be a read error. The chain joins TRBV6-1 to TRBJ2-7; 8 bases agree with TRBD2. This CDR3 has 14 amino acids. Per germline, CDR1 MNHNS and CDR2 SASEGT. CDR3 DNA sequence: TGTGCCAGCCTGCCCTCGGGAGGGAACTACGAGCAGTCCTTC. Its protein is CASLPSGGNYEQSF.

Ten or more counts support this clonotype. The chain employs TRBV24-1 and TRBJ2-2; D remains unclear. Germline-derived CDR1 and CDR2 are KGHDR and SFDVKD. This CDR3 has 11 amino acids. V dropped 6 bases and J dropped 7 bases, with 5 bases sitting between them. The CDR3 spells CATSQYGELFF. The CDR3, as DNA: TGTGCCACCAGTCAATACGGGGAGCTGTTTTTT.

This chain links TRBV19 with TRBJ1-2; possible D gene TRBD1, 5 bases. The V end lost 2 bases, the J end lost 6 bases, and 19 bases lay between the germline ends. Per germline, CDR1 LNHDA and CDR2 SQIVND (reference sequence). CDR3 length: 16 amino acids. The CDR3, as DNA: TGTGCCAGTAGTATAACCCAGGAGACAGTCTTGGATGGCTACACCTTC. Translated, it gives CASSITQETVLDGYTF.

This clonotype has a count of ten or more. V and J are TRBV19 and TRBJ2-7; D may be TRBD2 (5 bases). This CDR3 has 13 amino acids. The germline gives CDR1 LNHDA, CDR2 SQIVND (reference sequence). V was cut by 5 bases and J by 4 bases, with 12 bases left in between. Written as DNA, the CDR3 is TGTGCCAGTAGTCCGGGATCACCATACGAGCAGTACTTC. It is translated as CASSPGSPYEQYF.

This clonotype was recorded a few times. The CDR3 region has the DNA TGTGCCAGCAGTTATAAGTGGAAGGCAGGCCCCCCTGGTGGCTACACCTTC. Amino acid sequence: CASSYKWKAGPPGGYTF. This chain links TRBV6-2 or TRBV6-3 with TRBJ1-2; the D is unclear. This CDR3 has 17 amino acids. The germline V gene has CDR1 MNHEY and CDR2 SVGEGT. With 3 bases removed from V and 7 bases from J, the gap between germline ends came to 24 bases.